What follows are 27 T cell receptor beta chains derived from one specimen sequenced in a study of blood T cell repertoires in COVID-19. Profiling relied on immunoSEQ multiplex PCR, and the TCRdb table lists in-frame clones only, not all of them. Of 100,000 to 150,000 clones listed, approximately 89% are singletons. The sequencing sample was made of peripheral blood. Every receptor here comes from a middle-aged man with acute or convalescent COVID-19.

This CDR3 reads CASRTGTGAGSGANVLTF. CDR3 nucleotides: TGTGCCAGCAGAACCGGGACAGGGGCCGGCTCTGGGGCCAACGTCCTGACTTTC. V and J are TRBV2 and TRBJ2-6, with 10 bases identical to TRBD1. CDR1 and CDR2 (germline): SNHLY, FYNNEI. The CDR3 loop spans 18 amino acids. J lost 0 bases, V lost 6 bases, and 8 bases had no gene match.

The chain carries TRBV29-1 and TRBJ2-3; 14 nucleotides line up with TRBD2. The CDR3 runs to 18 residues. V shed 1 base, J shed 6 bases, and the junction held 12 bases outside the gene matches. Germline V gives CDR1 SQVTM, CDR2 ANQGSEA. CDR3 loop: CSVEGTGTSGSWVDTQYF. The CDR3 DNA reads TGCAGCGTTGAAGGGACCGGGACTAGCGGGAGTTGGGTTGATACGCAGTATTTT.

The chain uses TRBV6-5 and TRBJ1-1, with 8 bases lining up with TRBD1. The length of the CDR3 is 15 residues. The germline V gene has CDR1 MNHEY and CDR2 SVGAGI. Trimming at V came to 4 bases and at J to 6 bases, leaving 10 bases not matched to a gene. CDR3: CASSSQPQGDAEAFF. Here the CDR3 DNA reads TGTGCCAGCAGTTCACAACCACAGGGGGATGCTGAAGCTTTCTTT.

CDR3 protein: CASSLVPLEAFF. In nucleotides, the CDR3 is TGTGCCAGCAGTTTAGTCCCCCTTGAAGCTTTCTTT. V gene TRBV12-3 or TRBV12-4 combines with J gene TRBJ1-1; no clear D gene. Trimming pared 1 base from V and 7 bases from J, leaving 7 bases between. CDR3 length: 12 residues.

The chain links TRBV7-2 to TRBJ1-2; no clear D gene. This CDR3 is 13 amino acids long. Per the germline V gene, CDR1 is SGHTA and CDR2 is FQGNSA. Trimming stripped 2 bases from V and 8 bases from J, with 12 bases between. The CDR3 nucleotides read TGTGCCAGCAGCTTAAACGTAGTGGGCGGCTACACCTTC. Its protein is CASSLNVVGGYTF.

The gene calls are TRBV29-1 and TRBJ2-7; tentative D call: TRBD2 (6 bases). With 3 bases removed from V and 1 base from J, the gap between germline ends came to 16 bases. The germline gives CDR1 SQVTM, CDR2 ANQGSEA. The CDR3 sequence is 15 residues long. The CDR3 coding sequence is TGCAGCGTTGAGGGTGGCGGGACTCAATCCTACGAGCAGTACTTC. Translated, it gives CSVEGGGTQSYEQYF.

This chain connects TRBV7-9 to TRBJ2-5; 9 bases map to TRBD2. The CDR3 sequence is 17 residues long. V dropped 3 bases and J dropped 1; count of bases not matched to a gene: 9. Germline V CDR1 and CDR2: SEHNR, FQNEAQ (reference sequence). The CDR3 coding sequence is TGTGCCAGCAGCTTCGCCTGGGCGGGGGGGCTCCAAGAGACCCAGTACTTC. It yields the protein CASSFAWAGGLQETQYF.

The chain carries TRBV6-2 or TRBV6-3 and TRBJ1-5, with unresolved D. The CDR3 is 16 amino acids. Germline CDR1 MNHEY, CDR2 SVGEGT. The V gene lost 5 bases and the J gene lost 4 bases, with 18 bases spanning the gap. Written as DNA, the CDR3 is TGTGCCAGCAGTCCCCAGGTAACCAATTTTAATCAGCCCCAGCATTTT. Its protein is CASSPQVTNFNQPQHF.

There are many counts of this clone. The chain is built from TRBV5-1 and TRBJ1-1; D not resolved. Germline V gene sequence: CDR1 SGHRS, CDR2 YFSETQ. This CDR3 spans 15 amino acids. V was pared by 3 bases and J by 1 base, with 13 bases between. The CDR3 here is CASSSLGVSNTEAFF. The DNA of the CDR3 is TGCGCCAGCAGCTCCCTCGGGGTGTCGAACACTGAAGCTTTCTTT.

V usage is TRBV4-1 and J usage is TRBJ2-3; 8 nucleotides agree with TRBD2. This CDR3 has 15 amino acids. The junction had 4 bases not matched to a gene; V was cut back by 0 bases and J by 5 bases. CDR1 and CDR2 from the germline V gene are MGHRA and YSYEKL. This chain's CDR3 is CASSQDGGDEDTQYF. Written as DNA, the CDR3 is TGCGCCAGCAGCCAAGACGGGGGGGATGAAGATACGCAGTATTTT.

The chain carries TRBV5-8 and TRBJ1-1, with TRBD1 identical over 9 bases. Germline loops: CDR1 SGHTS, CDR2 YDEGEE. Trimming cost V 4 bases and J 7 bases; bases outside gene matches: 8. This CDR3 spans 14 amino acids. The CDR3 loop is CASSTLRTGVEAFF. The CDR3 DNA is TGTGCCAGCAGCACGCTAAGGACAGGGGTTGAAGCTTTCTTT.

The J gene is TRBJ2-7, the V gene TRBV7-6; D may be TRBD1 (5 bases). Germline V lookup: CDR1 SGHVS, CDR2 FNYEAQ. The CDR3 has 13 amino acids. The V end was cut by 5 bases, the J end by 2 bases, with 10 bases between. The CDR3 region has the DNA TGTGCCAGCAGCCTTCAGGGAACCTACGAGCAGTACTTC. This encodes CASSLQGTYEQYF.

J is TRBJ1-2 and V is TRBV11-2; the D is unclear. Trimming stripped 5 bases from V and 6 bases from J, with 16 bases between. Per germline, CDR1 SGHAT and CDR2 FQNNGV. The CDR3 extends over 14 amino acids. CDR3 loop: CASSPYPGIDGYTF. CDR3 coding DNA: TGTGCCAGCAGCCCGTACCCCGGGATTGATGGCTACACCTTC.

A word on this clone: Other DNA sequences from this sample encode an identical CDR3 as well. This chain uses TRBV19 with TRBJ1-3; D is possibly TRBD1 (5 bases). The CDR3 extends over 16 amino acids. The V gene lost 5 bases and the J gene lost 0 bases, with 14 bases spanning the gap. Germline-derived CDR1 and CDR2 are LNHDA and SQIVND (reference sequence). This chain's CDR3 is CASSVPLTASGNTIYF. The CDR3 region has the DNA TGTGCCAGTAGTGTTCCCCTGACAGCCTCTGGAAACACCATATATTTT.

This rearrangement joins TRBV4-1 to TRBJ2-3; D is perhaps TRBD2 (6 bases). There are 17 residues in the CDR3. Germline V gene lookup returns CDR1 MGHRA and CDR2 YSYEKL. Trimming cost V 1 base and J 0 bases, with 14 bases left between them. Written as DNA, the CDR3 is TGCGCCAGCAGCCAAGGGCGGAGGGACCTCAGCACAGATACGCAGTATTTT. It specifies CASSQGRRDLSTDTQYF.

V usage is TRBV19 and J usage is TRBJ2-1; D gene ambiguous. The CDR3 spans 13 residues. The germline V gene encodes CDR1 LNHDA and CDR2 SQIVND (reference sequence). V was trimmed by 3 bases and J by 4 bases, leaving 7 bases between them. The CDR3 is CASSISVYNEQFF. The DNA for the CDR3 is TGTGCCAGTAGTATCTCAGTGTACAATGAGCAGTTCTTC.

The V gene is TRBV2, the J gene TRBJ2-7, with D possibly TRBD1 on 6 matching bases. The germline V gene encodes CDR1 SNHLY and CDR2 FYNNEI. The CDR3 length is 16 residues. V was cut by 2 bases and J by 3 bases, with 17 bases left in between. CDR3 in amino acids: CASSESLIGRGYEQYF. In nucleotides, the CDR3 is TGTGCCAGCAGTGAAAGTTTGATCGGCAGGGGCTACGAGCAGTACTTC. Full variable domain (outside the CDR3, taken from reference TRBV2 and TRBJ2-7): EPEVTQTPSHQVTQMGQEVILRCVPISNHLYFYWYRQILGQKVEFLVSFYNNEISEKSEIFDDQFSVERPDGSNFTLKIRSTKLEDSAMYFCASSESLIGRGYEQYFGPGTRLTVT.

The chain links TRBV29-1 to TRBJ1-1; the D is unclear. This CDR3 spans 13 amino acids. CDR1 and CDR2 from the germline V gene are SQVTM and ANQGSEA. With 6 bases removed from V and 5 bases from J, the gap between germline ends came to 16 bases. The chain's CDR3 is CSVETPVRTEAFF. The CDR3 DNA sequence: TGCAGCGTAGAGACACCTGTTCGGACTGAAGCTTTCTTT.

CDR3 bases: TGTGCCATCAGTGGGACGGGGAATAATGAGCAGTTCTTC. Its protein product is CAISGTGNNEQFF. The genes are TRBV10-3 and TRBJ2-1, with D possibly being TRBD2 (5 bases). CDR1 and CDR2 (germline): ENHRY, SYGVKD. The V and J ends lost 4 bases and 7 bases respectively, with 11 bases between them. This CDR3 comprises 13 residues.

This sequence joins TRBV24-1 and TRBJ1-1; possibly TRBD1 for D (5 bases). The length of the CDR3 is 13 residues. Trimming left V 7 bases short and J 5 bases short, with 13 bases between. Germline-derived CDR1 and CDR2 are KGHDR and SFDVKD. This chain's CDR3 is CATRDGGGTEAFF. CDR3 in DNA: TGTGCCACCAGGGACGGGGGAGGGACTGAAGCTTTCTTT.

V and J are TRBV6-6 and TRBJ2-1, with 11 nucleotides matching TRBD2. The V segment lost 8 bases and the J segment 2 bases; nucleotides outside the gene matches: 5. Germline V gene sequence: CDR1 MNHNY, CDR2 SVGAGI (reference sequence). This CDR3 is 15 amino acids long. CDR3 protein: CASFSSGGTYNEQFF. The CDR3, as DNA: TGTGCCAGCTTTTCTAGCGGGGGGACCTACAATGAGCAGTTCTTC.

The chain recombines TRBV28 with TRBJ1-6; D not resolved. Per germline, CDR1 MDHEN and CDR2 SYDVKM. The CDR3 has 12 residues. With 1 base removed from V and 8 bases from J, the gap between germline ends came to 3 bases. The CDR3 protein is CASSLSYSPLHF. For the CDR3, the DNA is TGTGCCAGCAGTTTATCGTATTCACCCCTCCACTTT.

The V gene is TRBV12-3 or TRBV12-4, the J gene TRBJ2-5; no reliable D call. V dropped 5 bases and J dropped 5 bases, with 6 bases sitting between them. CDR3 length: 11 residues. The CDR3 spells CASSAGETQYF. CDR3 in DNA: TGTGCCAGCAGTGCAGGCGAGACCCAGTACTTC.

J is TRBJ2-1 and V is TRBV5-1; possibly TRBD2 for D (6 bases). Looked up from germline, CDR1 is SGHRS and CDR2 is YFSETQ. The length of the CDR3 is 15 residues. V lost 4 bases and J 4 bases, leaving 15 bases between the germline ends. The CDR3 coding sequence is TGCGCCAGCAGCCTCGCCGGGGGTCGATACAATGAGCAGTTCTTC. Its protein product is CASSLAGGRYNEQFF.

The chain joins TRBV5-1 to TRBJ2-3; D is possibly TRBD2 (5 bases). The CDR3 sequence is 16 residues long. V dropped 1 base and J dropped 4 bases, with 16 bases sitting between them. The germline CDR1 and CDR2 sequences are SGHRS and YFSETQ. CDR3 bases: TGCGCCAGCAGCTTGTCTGGGGAGTATGTCGCAGATACGCAGTATTTT. Protein sequence: CASSLSGEYVADTQYF. Variable domain in full (rest from reference TRBV5-1 and TRBJ2-3): KAGVTQTPRYLIKTRGQQVTLSCSPISGHRSVSWYQQTPGQGLQFLFEYFSETQRNKGNFPGRFSGRQFSNSRSEMNVSTLELGDSALYLCASSLSGEYVADTQYFGPGTRLTVL.

This rearrangement joins TRBV3-1 (or the pseudogene TRBV3-2) to TRBJ2-7, with D possibly being TRBD1 (5 bases). V lost 0 bases to trimming and J lost 0 bases, with 9 bases between them. Per germline, CDR1 LGHDT and CDR2 YNNKEL (reference sequence). This CDR3 is 15 amino acids long. The CDR3 DNA reads TGTGCCAGCAGCCAAGACGGACATGTCTCCTACGAGCAGTACTTC. Its translation: CASSQDGHVSYEQYF.

The chain employs TRBV4-2 and TRBJ1-4; no definite D call. Germline V gene sequence: CDR1 LGHNA, CDR2 YNFKEQ. V was pared by 6 bases and J by 7 bases, with 18 bases between. The CDR3 is 15 amino acids. The CDR3 loop reads CASRREGEISEKLFF. In nucleotides, the CDR3 is TGTGCCAGCAGACGAGAGGGTGAAATTTCTGAAAAACTGTTTTTT.